This passage covers 8 T cell receptor beta chains from one sample sequenced in a study of T cells in localized non-small cell lung cancer. Measured with immunoSEQ multiplex PCR; TCRdb has only the in-frame clones, and not every one. The top ten hold approximately 9.1% of the sample, which has 15,000 to 25,000 clones, 75% to 90% seen once. This sample comprised peripheral blood, obtained before any cancer treatment. The origin of the receptors is a man aged 40 to 70 with stage I lung adenocarcinoma.

The V gene is TRBV15, the J gene TRBJ2-1; a possible D gene is TRBD1 (5 bases). V lost 0 bases to trimming and J lost 8 bases, with 8 bases between them. CDR3 length equals 13 residues. Germline CDR1 LNHNV, CDR2 YYDKDF (reference sequence). CDR3 nucleotides: TGTGCCACCAGCAGAGATTTACAGGATGAGCAGTTCTTC. It encodes CATSRDLQDEQFF.

The chain employs TRBV19 and TRBJ2-3; 11 bases agree with TRBD2. The germline gives CDR1 LNHDA, CDR2 SQIVND (reference sequence). Trimming took 3 bases from V and 1 from J; bases not matched to a gene: 3. This CDR3 has 16 amino acids. The CDR3 nucleotides are TGTGCCAGTAGTATGCTTAGCGGGGGGGGCACAGATACGCAGTATTTT. Protein: CASSMLSGGGTDTQYF.

The chain carries TRBV7-8 and TRBJ2-7; 9 bases match TRBD1. The ends lost 5 bases at V and 9 bases at J; junction bases unmatched: 8. The CDR3 sequence is 13 residues long. Germline values: CDR1 SGHVS, CDR2 FQNEAQ. CDR3 nucleotides: TGTGCCAGCAGCCCCGGACAGGGGTTGTCGCAGTACTTC. Translating gives CASSPGQGLSQYF.

The chain combines TRBV7-2 with TRBJ2-3, with a possible D match to TRBD2 (5 bases). Germline loops: CDR1 SGHTA, CDR2 FQGNSA. Trimming cost V 1 base and J 4 bases, with 12 bases left between them. The CDR3 runs 15 residues. The CDR3 nucleotides read TGTGCCAGCAGCTTAGACTTACTAGGAGCAGATACGCAGTATTTT. As protein: CASSLDLLGADTQYF.

This clone came up once. The V gene is TRBV5-4, the J gene TRBJ1-2; TRBD1 matches 7 bases. CDR1 SGHNT and CDR2 YYREEE come from the germline V gene (reference sequence). The CDR3 sequence is 15 residues long. The trim removed 3 bases at V and 8 bases at J, leaving 13 bases unmatched. The CDR3 protein is CASSSRDSASGGYTF. The CDR3 nucleotides are TGTGCCAGCAGCTCAAGGGACAGCGCGTCTGGGGGCTACACCTTC.

The chain has TRBV27 and TRBJ1-1, with D possibly TRBD1 on 6 matching bases. Looked up from germline, CDR1 is MNHEY and CDR2 is SMNVEV (reference sequence). V lost 1 base to trimming and J lost 7 bases, with 10 bases between them. The length of the CDR3 is 13 residues. DNA of the CDR3: TGTGCCAGCAGTTTATTGCAGGGGCATGAAGCTTTCTTT. It codes for CASSLLQGHEAFF.

The V and J genes are TRBV7-3 and TRBJ2-1; 7 bases map to TRBD1. V lost 3 bases, J lost 3 bases, and 2 bases stayed unmatched. This CDR3 spans 14 amino acids. The germline CDR1 and CDR2 sequences are SGHTA and FQGTGA. The CDR3 nucleotides read TGTGCCAGCAGCTTCCGGGACAGCTACAATGAGCAGTTCTTC. Protein sequence: CASSFRDSYNEQFF.

The genes are TRBV7-3 and TRBJ1-2; D perhaps matches TRBD1 (5 bases). The ends were cut back, 1 base at V and 3 bases at J, with 12 bases in the middle. CDR1 and CDR2 from the germline V gene are SGHTA and FQGTGA. The CDR3 contains 15 residues. CDR3 sequence: CASSLNGGGDYGYTF. The CDR3 nucleotides read TGTGCCAGCAGCTTAAATGGGGGTGGGGACTATGGCTACACCTTC. Full variable domain (remainder filled in from reference TRBV7-3 and TRBJ1-2): GAGVSQTPSNKVTEKGKYVELRCDPISGHTALYWYRQSLGQGPEFLIYFQGTGAADDSGLPNDRFFAVRPEGSVSTLKIQRTERGDSAVYLCASSLNGGGDYGYTFGSGTRLTVV.